This T cell receptor (beta chain) was retrieved from a study of shared clonotypes between healthy human individuals. Overall study results and limits: Sharing of clonotypes among donors was expected to vary with sequencing depth.

Trimming took 5 bases from V and 0 from J, leaving 14 bases between them. Germline V gene sequence: CDR1 LNHNV, CDR2 YYDKDF (reference sequence). The CDR3 loop spans 16 amino acids. Naive CD8 populations comprised CD45RO-negative cells positively selected for CCR7, excluding terminally differentiated effector memory CD45RA+ cells. In regard to this clone: What it binds is unknown.

The assay was run at deep level. Authors' data handling: Sequence data from immunoSEQ were junction-only and lacked quality scores; consequently, filtering differed. Produced via immunoSEQ multiplex PCR; TCRdb's table is partial and in-frame only. V and J calls and clone size are as listed in that table; D and trimming were resolved from the DNA. This table holds millions of clones, about 95% found once. The chain is built from TRBV15 and TRBJ1-3; D not resolved. The TCR sequence derives from a man younger than 35 in good health. Material for sequencing was naive CD8+ T cells sorted from blood. CDR3 coding DNA: TGTGCCACCAGCTCAGAGACTGCTTACTCTGGAAACACCATATATTTT. Residues: CATSSETAYSGNTIYF.